This T cell receptor beta chain is from a study of T cell responses to AZD1222 COVID-19 vaccine. Across the whole study: Second-dose groups at about 4 or about 12 weeks were pooled.

Study conclusions and caveats: After the peak T cell response, and only then, were repertoires sampled. Clonal diversity may have been underestimated, and the donors were mostly white British, with more females than males.

Clones were sequenced by immunoSEQ multiplex PCR, and TCRdb holds only the in-frame ones, with some missing. The profile shows 100,000 to 140,000 clones, around 87% of them singletons. Germline lookup yields CDR1 KGHSH and CDR2 LQKENI. Between the trimmed V and J ends, which lost 6 bases and 6 bases, there was a span of 12 bases. This CDR3 region has 12 residues. As to this clone: What it binds is not known.

This TCR derives from an adult in good health. The chain uses TRBV18 and TRBJ2-7; weak D call: TRBD2 (5 bases). The source was peripheral blood, collected on day 0 of AZD1222 vaccination. In DNA form, the CDR3 reads TGTGCCAGCTCTTCGGCCGGGGTCGAGCAGTACTTC. It yields the protein CASSSAGVEQYF.